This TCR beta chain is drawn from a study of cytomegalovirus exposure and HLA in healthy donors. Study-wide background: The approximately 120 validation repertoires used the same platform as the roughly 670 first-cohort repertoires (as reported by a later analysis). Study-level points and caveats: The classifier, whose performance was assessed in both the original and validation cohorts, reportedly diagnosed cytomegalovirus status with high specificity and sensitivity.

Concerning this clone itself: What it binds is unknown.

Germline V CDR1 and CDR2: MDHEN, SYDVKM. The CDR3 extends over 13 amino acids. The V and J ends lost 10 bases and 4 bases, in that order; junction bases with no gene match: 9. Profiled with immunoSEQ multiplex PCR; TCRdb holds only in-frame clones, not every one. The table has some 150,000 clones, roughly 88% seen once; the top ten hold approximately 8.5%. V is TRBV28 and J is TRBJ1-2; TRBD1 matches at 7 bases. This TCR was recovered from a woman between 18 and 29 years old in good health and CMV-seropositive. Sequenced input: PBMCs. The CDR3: CAIFLGQSYGYTF. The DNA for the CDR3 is TGTGCCATCTTTCTGGGACAGAGCTATGGCTACACCTTC.